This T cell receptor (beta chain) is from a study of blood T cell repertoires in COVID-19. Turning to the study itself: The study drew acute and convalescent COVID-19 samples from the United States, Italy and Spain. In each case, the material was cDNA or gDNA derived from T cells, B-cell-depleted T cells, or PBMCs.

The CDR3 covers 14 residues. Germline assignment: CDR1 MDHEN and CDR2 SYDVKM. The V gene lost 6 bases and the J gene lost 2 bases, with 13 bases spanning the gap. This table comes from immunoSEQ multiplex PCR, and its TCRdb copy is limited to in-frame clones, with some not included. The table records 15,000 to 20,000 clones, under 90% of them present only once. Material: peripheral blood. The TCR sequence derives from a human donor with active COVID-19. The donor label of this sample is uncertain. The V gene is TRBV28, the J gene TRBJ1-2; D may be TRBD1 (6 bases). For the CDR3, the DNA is TGTGCCAGCAGGACAGGTTTGGCAAACTATGGCTACACCTTC. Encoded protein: CASRTGLANYGYTF.